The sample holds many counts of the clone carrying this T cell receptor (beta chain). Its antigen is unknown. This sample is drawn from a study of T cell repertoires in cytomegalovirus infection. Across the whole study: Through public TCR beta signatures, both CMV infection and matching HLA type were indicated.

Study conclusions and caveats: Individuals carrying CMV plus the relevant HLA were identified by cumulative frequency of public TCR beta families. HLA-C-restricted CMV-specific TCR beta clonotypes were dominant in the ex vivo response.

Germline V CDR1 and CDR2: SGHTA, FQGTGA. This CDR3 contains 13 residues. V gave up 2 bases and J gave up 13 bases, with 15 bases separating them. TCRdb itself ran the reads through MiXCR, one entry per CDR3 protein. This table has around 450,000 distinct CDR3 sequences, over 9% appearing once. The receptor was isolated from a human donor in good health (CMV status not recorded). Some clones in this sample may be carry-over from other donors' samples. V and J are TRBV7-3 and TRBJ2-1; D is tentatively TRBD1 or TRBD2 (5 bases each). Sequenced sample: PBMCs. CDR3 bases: TGTGCCAGCAGCTTAGCATACCGGGACCCCCAGTTCTTC. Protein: CASSLAYRDPQFF.